This TCR beta chain came from a study of identifying expanded T cells in peripheral blood. The protocol was immunoSEQ multiplex PCR, while the TCRdb copy is restricted to in-frame clones and leaves out a portion. Of 51,000 or so clones listed, approximately 79% are singletons. The CDR3 is made up of 16 amino acids. Germline V lookup: CDR1 SGHAT, CDR2 FQNNGV. Losses at the gene ends were 4 bases for V and 1 base for J; bases not matched to a gene: 5. The specimen sequenced was blood. This TCR was recovered from a person aged 18 to 70 in good health. This chain uses TRBV11-2 with TRBJ2-5; 11 bases line up with TRBD2. In DNA, the CDR3 is TGTGCCAGCAGCTCCCTTAGCGGGAGGGCCCAAGAGACCCAGTACTTC. Amino acids: CASSSLSGRAQETQYF.